Listed below are T cell receptor beta chains from one sample, sequenced in a study of blood T cell repertoires in COVID-19. Assay used: immunoSEQ multiplex PCR; TCRdb lists only in-frame clones, some missing. The sample has 200,000 to 250,000 clones, about 88% seen once. Sequencing input: PBMCs or T cells enriched from blood (not recorded which). These receptors were collected from a woman between 50 and 59 years old who had recovered from COVID-19. CDR3s include the opening cysteine and the closing phenylalanine or tryptophan. A D gene is named only where the DNA matches it firmly. Clone size is stated in some rows and not others, as once, few, many or a class when expanded.

abundance	len	d_gene	v_gene	j_gene	CDR3nt	CDR3aa
-	14	-	TRBV18	TRBJ1-1	TGTGCCAGCTCACCAGGCAGGTTCAATACTGAAGCTTTCTTT	CASSPGRFNTEAFF
-	15	-	TRBV5-4	TRBJ2-3	TGTGCCAGCAGCCACCAAAGCGGGAGCACAGATACGCAGTATTTT	CASSHQSGSTDTQYF
-	15	-	TRBV7-9	TRBJ2-3	TGTGCCAGCAGCTTAAGTTGGCTAGTCACAGATACGCAGTATTTT	CASSLSWLVTDTQYF
-	13	-	TRBV28	TRBJ2-3	TGTGCCAGCAGTCATGGTCCAGGAGATACGCAGTATTTT	CASSHGPGDTQYF
-	15	-	TRBV5-1	TRBJ1-4	TGCGCCAGCAGCTTGGAAGGGGCCTGGGATGAAAAACTGTTTTTT	CASSLEGAWDEKLFF
-	14	TRBD1	TRBV10-3	TRBJ2-1	TGTGCCATCAGTCCGGGACAGGGGGACAATGAGCAGTTCTTC	CAISPGQGDNEQFF
-	14	TRBD2	TRBV3-1/TRBV3-2	TRBJ2-7	TGTGCCAGCAGCCAAGATGTTAGCGGGAGGGCCCAGTACTTC	CASSQDVSGRAQYF
few	10	-	TRBV2	TRBJ1-1	TGTGCCAGCAGCACAGTTTTTGCTTTCTTT	CASSTVFAFF
-	16	-	TRBV10-3	TRBJ2-3	TGTGCCATCAGTGAAGTCCAGCGGGCAGGGACAGATACGCAGTATTTT	CAISEVQRAGTDTQYF
-	13	TRBD2	TRBV27	TRBJ2-1	TGTGCCAGCGGGAGTAGCGGGGGCCATGAGCAGTTCTTC	CASGSSGGHEQFF
-	16	TRBD2	TRBV14	TRBJ2-3	TGTGCCAGCAGCCAAGTGGCGGGAGTGGGGACAGATACGCAGTATTTT	CASSQVAGVGTDTQYF
-	15	TRBD2	TRBV28	TRBJ2-1	TGTGCCAGCAGTTTACTAGCGGGAGAGTTCAATGAGCAGTTCTTC	CASSLLAGEFNEQFF
-	17	-	TRBV19	TRBJ2-2	TGTGCCAGTAGTATTGTCTCGGGTCTTCTGCACACCGGGGAGCTGTTTTTT	CASSIVSGLLHTGELFF
once	15	TRBD1	TRBV14	TRBJ2-7	TGTGCCAGCAGCCTCCTGGGACAGGGGGCCTACGAGCAGTACTTC	CASSLLGQGAYEQYF
once	12	-	TRBV29-1	TRBJ2-3	TGCAGCGTTTGGCAGGGTTCAGATACGCAGTATTTT	CSVWQGSDTQYF
-	15	-	TRBV15	TRBJ1-1	TGTGCCACCAGCCGAATGGGGGGTACGGGAACTGAAGCTTTCTTT	CATSRMGGTGTEAFF
-	15	-	TRBV6-2/TRBV6-3	TRBJ2-3	TGTGCCAGCAGTTTCCTGGGGAGCAAAGCAGATACGCAGTATTTT	CASSFLGSKADTQYF
-	12	-	TRBV12-5	TRBJ1-2	TGTGCTAGTGCGGCGGCTAACTATGGCTACACCTTC	CASAAANYGYTF
-	13	TRBD1	TRBV6-6	TRBJ1-1	TGTGCCAGCAGACAGGGGGCCGCCACTGAAGCTTTCTTT	CASRQGAATEAFF
-	15	TRBD2	TRBV27	TRBJ2-7	TGTGCCAGCAGTGAACTAGCGGGAGGGACCTACGAGCAGTACTTC	CASSELAGGTYEQYF
-	15	TRBD2	TRBV4-3	TRBJ2-5	TGCGCCAGCAGCAGACTCAGCGGGAATCAAGAGACCCAGTACTTC	CASSRLSGNQETQYF
-	14	-	TRBV7-3	TRBJ2-3	TGTGCCAGCAGCTTAATGGCGGAGCGAGATACGCAGTATTTT	CASSLMAERDTQYF
-	17	TRBD1	TRBV19	TRBJ2-7	TGTGCCAGTAGTATTCTTGACGTCCGGGACAGGACTTACGAGCAGTACTTC	CASSILDVRDRTYEQYF
-	14	-	TRBV7-9	TRBJ1-4	TGTGCCAGCAGCTTGACAGAAACTAATGAAAAACTGTTTTTT	CASSLTETNEKLFF
-	15	TRBD2	TRBV11-2	TRBJ2-2	TGTGCCAGCAGCTTCCTAGCGGGAGCTGGCGGGGAGCTGTTTTTT	CASSFLAGAGGELFF
-	12	-	TRBV5-6	TRBJ1-3	TGTGCCAGCAGCTTGACAGGAAACACCATATATTTT	CASSLTGNTIYF
few	16	TRBD1	TRBV19	TRBJ2-2	TGTGCCAGTAGCGACCGGGACAGGGGCCCCACCGGGGAGCTGTTTTTT	CASSDRDRGPTGELFF
-	16	-	TRBV5-6	TRBJ2-3	TGTGCCAGCAGCTTGGGGAGAGGCGGGTCGACAGATACGCAGTATTTT	CASSLGRGGSTDTQYF
-	15	TRBD2	TRBV28	TRBJ2-5	TGTGCCAGCAGTCGGGGACTAGCGGGAGGGGAGACCCAGTACTTC	CASSRGLAGGETQYF
-	15	TRBD1	TRBV6-5	TRBJ1-1	TGTGCCAGCAGTCCTTCGGGACAGCCGAACACTGAAGCTTTCTTT	CASSPSGQPNTEAFF
-	17	TRBD2	TRBV18	TRBJ2-7	TGTGCCAGCTCACCACTCCCATCTAGCGGGGGGGCCTACGAGCAGTACTTC	CASSPLPSSGGAYEQYF
many	13	-	TRBV3-1/TRBV3-2	TRBJ2-2	TGTGCCACCCTCCGAGGGAACACCGGGGAGCTGTTTTTT	CATLRGNTGELFF
-	16	TRBD2	TRBV2	TRBJ2-1	TGTGCCAGCAGTGAAGTTCTGACTAGCGGGAACAATGAGCAGTTCTTC	CASSEVLTSGNNEQFF
-	14	TRBD2	TRBV23-1	TRBJ2-1	TGCGCCACCCCTAGCGGGACGCTGTACAATGAGCAGTTCTTC	CATPSGTLYNEQFF
-	15	-	TRBV28	TRBJ1-5	TGTGCCAGCACCCCAAGGCCCTCGGGGGATCAGCCCCAGCATTTT	CASTPRPSGDQPQHF
many	15	-	TRBV6-1	TRBJ2-1	TGTGCCAGCAGTGAAGCGGGAGGTACCTACAATGAGCAGTTCTTC	CASSEAGGTYNEQFF
-	13	-	TRBV18	TRBJ2-5	TGTGCCAGCTCACCAGCGAGAGAAGAGACCCAGTACTTC	CASSPAREETQYF
-	12	-	TRBV18	TRBJ2-2	TGTGCCAGCTCAGTGTTAAACGGGGAGCTGTTTTTT	CASSVLNGELFF
-	15	TRBD1	TRBV6-5	TRBJ2-2	TGTGCCAGCAACCCAGAGACAGGGGACACCGGGGAGCTGTTTTTT	CASNPETGDTGELFF
once	14	TRBD2	TRBV6-5	TRBJ2-1	TGTGCCAGCATTGGGGCGGGGGCCTACAATGAGCAGTTCTTC	CASIGAGAYNEQFF
-	15	TRBD1	TRBV11-2	TRBJ2-5	TGTGCCAGCTCCCTGGGACAGAAAAACCAAGAGACCCAGTACTTC	CASSLGQKNQETQYF
-	20	TRBD2	TRBV9	TRBJ2-3	TGTGCCAGCAGCGTAGCTTCATGGACTAGCGGGAGTACGAGCACAGATACGCAGTATTTT	CASSVASWTSGSTSTDTQYF
-	14	TRBD1	TRBV4-1	TRBJ1-2	TGCGCCAGCAGCCAGAGGACAGGGGAAGAAGGCTACACCTTC	CASSQRTGEEGYTF
-	13	-	TRBV12-3/TRBV12-4	TRBJ2-1	TGTGCCAGCAGTAACACCCCGACTAATGAGCAGTTCTTC	CASSNTPTNEQFF
-	15	-	TRBV28	TRBJ1-5	TGTGCCAGCAGGATAGGGGGGGTAGGCAATCAGCCCCAGCATTTT	CASRIGGVGNQPQHF
-	14	TRBD2	TRBV18	TRBJ2-7	TGTGCCAGCTCAGAAGGCGGGAGTACCTACGAGCAGTACTTC	CASSEGGSTYEQYF
-	14	TRBD1	TRBV6-5	TRBJ2-7	TGTGCCAGCAGGATGGGACAGGGAACTTACGAGCAGTACTTC	CASRMGQGTYEQYF
-	15	-	TRBV2	TRBJ2-5	TGTGCCAGCAGCCCGACAAGCGATCGGGGAGAGACCCAGTACTTC	CASSPTSDRGETQYF
-	13	TRBD2	TRBV29-1	TRBJ2-1	TGCAGCGCGGGACTAGCGGGAGTCGGTGAGCAGTTCTTC	CSAGLAGVGEQFF
-	11	-	TRBV11-1	TRBJ2-3	TGTGCCAGCAGCTTACTCGATACGCAGTATTTT	CASSLLDTQYF
few	14	TRBD1	TRBV24-1	TRBJ1-1	TGTGCCACCAGGGGGGGACAGGTGCGCCTTGAAGCTTTCTTT	CATRGGQVRLEAFF
-	14	TRBD1	TRBV4-1	TRBJ2-4	TGCGCCAGCAGCCGCGACAGGGCCGTAAACATTCAGTACTTC	CASSRDRAVNIQYF
-	15	TRBD1	TRBV4-1	TRBJ2-2	TGCGCCAGCAGCCGGGGACAGGGGGGCACCGGGGAGCTGTTTTTT	CASSRGQGGTGELFF
-	12	-	TRBV6-5	TRBJ2-7	TGTGCCAGCAGCGGGGGCTCCTACGAGCAGTACTTC	CASSGGSYEQYF
-	17	TRBD1	TRBV5-4	TRBJ1-1	TGTGCCAGCAGCTTGAAAGAGGGGGCGAGATTTAACACTGAAGCTTTCTTT	CASSLKEGARFNTEAFF
few	13	TRBD1	TRBV29-1	TRBJ2-7	TGCAGCGTTGTCCGGGACAGGGGGCTTGAGCAGTACTTC	CSVVRDRGLEQYF
-	13	-	TRBV19	TRBJ2-5	TGTGCCAGTAGCCCAAAGGGGGGGGAGACCCAGTACTTC	CASSPKGGETQYF
-	18	TRBD2	TRBV9	TRBJ2-6	TGTGCCAGCAGCTCTCATTTAGCGGGAAATTCTGGGGCCAACGTCCTGACTTTC	CASSSHLAGNSGANVLTF
-	15	-	TRBV7-2	TRBJ1-6	TGTGCCAGCAGCCATGTCCACAGTTCTAATTCACCCCTCCACTTT	CASSHVHSSNSPLHF